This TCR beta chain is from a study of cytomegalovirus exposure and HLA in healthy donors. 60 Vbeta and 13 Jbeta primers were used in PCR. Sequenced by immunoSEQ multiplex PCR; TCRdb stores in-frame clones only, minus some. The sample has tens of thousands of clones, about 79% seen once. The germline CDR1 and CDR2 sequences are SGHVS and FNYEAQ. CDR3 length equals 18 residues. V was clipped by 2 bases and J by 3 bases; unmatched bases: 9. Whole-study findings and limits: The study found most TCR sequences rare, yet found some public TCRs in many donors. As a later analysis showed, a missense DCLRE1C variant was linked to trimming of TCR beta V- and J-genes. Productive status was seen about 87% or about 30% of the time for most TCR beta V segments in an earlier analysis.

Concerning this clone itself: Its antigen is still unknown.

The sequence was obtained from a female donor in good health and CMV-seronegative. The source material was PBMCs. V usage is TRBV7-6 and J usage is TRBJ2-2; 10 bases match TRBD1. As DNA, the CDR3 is TGTGCCAGCAGCTTAACCCTGACAGGGGGCGCCGACACCGGGGAGCTGTTTTTT. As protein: CASSLTLTGGADTGELFF.